The 16 T cell receptor beta chains below were found in one sample sequenced in a study of cytomegalovirus exposure and HLA in healthy donors (dated by TCRdb to 2017 to 2019). The protocol used for the library was the immunoSEQ multiplex PCR assay. A mixture of 60 forward primers for TCR Vbeta segments and 13 reverse primers for TCR Jbeta segments was used in the multiplex PCR. TCRdb re-hosts the immuneACCESS table, in-frame sequences only. Its copies lack some clones; in the studies checked, an unresolved V gene accounts for under half of them, and the cause for the rest is not known. The sample table lists roughly 170,000 clones, about 79% of them with a count of one. Of the sample, 0.75% to 0.8% falls within the top ten clones. The sequenced sample consisted of PBMCs. The source is a female donor in good health and CMV-seronegative.

The chain has TRBV30 and TRBJ2-7, with D tentatively TRBD1 (6 bases). V lost 0 bases to trimming and J lost 3 bases, with 12 bases between them. CDR3 length: 14 amino acids. Looked up from germline, CDR1 is GTSNPN and CDR2 is SVGIG (reference sequence). CDR3 residues: CAWSVGAGDYEQYF. As DNA, the CDR3 is TGTGCCTGGAGTGTAGGGGCAGGGGACTACGAGCAGTACTTC.

The rearrangement links TRBV7-9 to TRBJ2-1; D possibly corresponds to TRBD2 (6 bases). CDR1 and CDR2 (germline): SEHNR, FQNEAQ (reference sequence). V was pared by 3 bases and J by 5 bases, with 14 bases between. CDR3 length: 15 amino acids. CDR3 DNA sequence: TGTGCCAGCAGCTTGGGGGAGGCCCCAAACAATGAGCAGTTCTTC. It is translated as CASSLGEAPNNEQFF.

The J gene is TRBJ1-2, the V gene TRBV5-1; D not certain. CDR1 is SGHRS and CDR2 is YFSETQ in the germline V gene. The CDR3 spans 12 residues. V gave up 7 bases and J gave up 4 bases, with 11 bases separating them. In DNA, the CDR3 is TGCGCCAGCTTTCGGGAGCGCTATGGCTACACCTTC. This encodes CASFRERYGYTF.

This clone appeared a single time. The chain joins TRBV29-1 to TRBJ1-1, with TRBD1 as a possible D gene (6 bases). This CDR3 is 13 amino acids long. CDR1 is SQVTM and CDR2 is ANQGSEA in the germline V gene. V was clipped by 7 bases and J by 0 bases, with 12 bases between them. CDR3 DNA sequence: TGCAGCGGTTCACAGGGCCTGAACACTGAAGCTTTCTTT. This translates into CSGSQGLNTEAFF.

V gene TRBV7-9 combines with J gene TRBJ2-1; 12 positions agree with TRBD2. This CDR3 comprises 16 residues. Unmatched junction bases numbered 6, after V lost 7 bases and J lost 2 bases. Per germline, CDR1 SEHNR and CDR2 FQNEAQ (reference sequence). In DNA, the CDR3 is TGTGCCAGCATCCTAGCGGGGGGGCCTGCCTACAATGAGCAGTTCTTC. This sequence encodes CASILAGGPAYNEQFF.

The V gene is TRBV6-1, the J gene TRBJ1-3, with 7 bases matching TRBD1. V gave up 7 bases and J gave up 4 bases; unmatched junction bases: 4. Germline CDR1 is MNHNS and CDR2 is SASEGT. The CDR3 contains 13 residues. CDR3 protein: CASTGQVGNTIYF. The CDR3 region has the DNA TGTGCCAGCACTGGACAGGTCGGAAACACCATATATTTT.

The chain has TRBV5-1 and TRBJ1-5; perhaps TRBD1 as D (5 bases). CDR1 SGHRS and CDR2 YFSETQ come from the germline V gene. V dropped 0 bases and J dropped 1 base, with 8 bases sitting between them. There are 15 residues in the CDR3. CDR3 loop: CASSLGEGSNQPQHF. The CDR3 DNA reads TGCGCCAGCAGCTTGGGGGAGGGGAGCAATCAGCCCCAGCATTTT.

The chain combines TRBV11-3 with TRBJ1-2; D possibly corresponds to TRBD1 (6 bases). Trimming removed 5 bases at V and 4 bases at J, with 17 bases between. The CDR3 length is 15 residues. Germline loops: CDR1 SGHNT, CDR2 YENEEA. CDR3 nucleotide sequence: TGTGCCAGCAGCGGCCGCGGACAGCGCGCCTATGGCTACACCTTC. Amino acid sequence: CASSGRGQRAYGYTF.

This chain joins TRBV7-9 and TRBJ1-1, with D unclear. Germline lookup yields CDR1 SEHNR and CDR2 FQNEAQ (reference sequence). The CDR3 contains 13 residues. Trimming pared 1 base from V and 8 bases from J, leaving 11 bases between. The CDR3 DNA is TGTGCCAGCAGCTTAGTTGGTGCAGTCGAAGCTTTCTTT. Translating gives CASSLVGAVEAFF. The entire variable domain, with the rest obtained from reference TRBV7-9 and TRBJ1-1, is as follows: DTGVSQNPRHKITKRGQNVTFRCDPISEHNRLYWYRQTLGQGPEFLTYFQNEAQLEKSRLLSDRFSAERPKGSFSTLEIQRTEQGDSAMYLCASSLVGAVEAFFGQGTRLTVV.

This chain links TRBV28 with TRBJ2-1, with 11 bases matching TRBD2. The germline gives CDR1 MDHEN, CDR2 SYDVKM. CDR3 length: 19 amino acids. The ends lost 1 base at V and 7 bases at J; junction bases unmatched: 15. CDR3 amino acids: CASSLSGGTLAGEGNEQFF. The CDR3 coding sequence is TGTGCCAGCAGTTTATCGGGGGGAACACTAGCGGGAGAGGGTAATGAGCAGTTCTTC.

The chain joins TRBV6-6 to TRBJ2-5; TRBD1 matches at 11 bases. CDR1 and CDR2 from the germline V gene are MNHNY and SVGAGI (reference sequence). Trimming at V came to 2 bases and at J to 5 bases, leaving 4 bases not matched to a gene. The CDR3 has 15 amino acids. CDR3 coding DNA: TGTGCCAGCAGTTACGGACAGGGGGCCGGGGAGACCCAGTACTTC. This codes for CASSYGQGAGETQYF.

With respect to this clone: Distinct nucleotide sequences in the sample also encode this CDR3. The rearrangement joins TRBV7-2 to TRBJ1-1; no reliable D call. The V end was cut by 1 base, the J end by 1 base, with 4 bases between. CDR1 and CDR2 (germline): SGHTA, FQGNSA. CDR3 length equals 13 residues. This CDR3 is CASSLGQNTEAFF. In DNA form, the CDR3 reads TGTGCCAGCAGCTTAGGACAGAACACTGAAGCTTTCTTT.

This clone was counted between two and nine times. This rearrangement joins TRBV28 to TRBJ2-7, with D possibly being TRBD1 (6 bases). Germline V gene data show CDR1 as MDHEN and CDR2 as SYDVKM. Trimming cost V 7 bases and J 4 bases, with 11 bases left between them. The CDR3 is 12 amino acids. The CDR3 sequence is CASTGEMYEQYF. CDR3 DNA sequence: TGTGCCAGCACAGGGGAAATGTACGAGCAGTACTTC.

The gene calls are TRBV19 and TRBJ1-2; D remains ambiguous. This CDR3 is 17 amino acids long. Germline CDR1 reads LNHDA; CDR2 reads SQIVND (reference sequence). Between the trimmed V and J ends, which lost 5 bases and 5 bases, there was a span of 24 bases. In DNA form, the CDR3 reads TGTGCCAGTAGTTCCGGTCGGCGGCACTCAAATGGGTATGGCTACACCTTC. Its protein is CASSSGRRHSNGYGYTF. Full variable domain (missing parts from reference TRBV19 and TRBJ1-2): DGGITQSPKYLFRKEGQNVTLSCEQNLNHDAMYWYRQDPGQGLRLIYYSQIVNDFQKGDIAEGYSVSREKKESFPLTVTSAQKNPTAFYLCASSSGRRHSNGYGYTFGSGTRLTVV.

This rearrangement joins TRBV4-2 to TRBJ1-1; D unclear. Germline-derived CDR1 and CDR2 are LGHNA and YNFKEQ. The V end was cut by 0 bases, the J end by 8 bases, with 13 bases between. CDR3 length equals 14 residues. CDR3 region: CASSQEGGRVEAFF. Written as DNA, the CDR3 is TGTGCCAGCAGCCAAGAAGGTGGGAGGGTGGAAGCTTTCTTT.

The chain recombines TRBV6-5 with TRBJ1-6; D ambiguous. The length of the CDR3 is 14 residues. V shed 2 bases and J shed 7 bases, with 9 bases lying between them. In germline, CDR1 is MNHEY, CDR2 SVGAGI. Written as DNA, the CDR3 is TGTGCCAGCAGTTACCGGGGAGGGAATTCACCCCTCCACTTT. Protein: CASSYRGGNSPLHF.